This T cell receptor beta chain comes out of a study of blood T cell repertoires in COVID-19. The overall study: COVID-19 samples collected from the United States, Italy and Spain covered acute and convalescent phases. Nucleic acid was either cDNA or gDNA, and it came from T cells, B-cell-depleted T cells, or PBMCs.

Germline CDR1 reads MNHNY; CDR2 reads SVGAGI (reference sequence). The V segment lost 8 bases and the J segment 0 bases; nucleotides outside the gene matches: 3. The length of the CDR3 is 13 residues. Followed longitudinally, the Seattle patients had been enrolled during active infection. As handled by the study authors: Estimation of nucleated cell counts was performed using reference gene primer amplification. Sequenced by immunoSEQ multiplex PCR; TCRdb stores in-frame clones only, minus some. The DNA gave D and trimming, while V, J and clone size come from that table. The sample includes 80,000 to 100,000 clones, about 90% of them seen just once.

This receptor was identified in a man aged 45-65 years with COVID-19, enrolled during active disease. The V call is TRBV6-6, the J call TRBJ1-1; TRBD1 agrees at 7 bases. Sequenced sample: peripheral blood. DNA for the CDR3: TGTGCCAGCCGCGGGACAGTGAACACTGAAGCTTTCTTT. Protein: CASRGTVNTEAFF.